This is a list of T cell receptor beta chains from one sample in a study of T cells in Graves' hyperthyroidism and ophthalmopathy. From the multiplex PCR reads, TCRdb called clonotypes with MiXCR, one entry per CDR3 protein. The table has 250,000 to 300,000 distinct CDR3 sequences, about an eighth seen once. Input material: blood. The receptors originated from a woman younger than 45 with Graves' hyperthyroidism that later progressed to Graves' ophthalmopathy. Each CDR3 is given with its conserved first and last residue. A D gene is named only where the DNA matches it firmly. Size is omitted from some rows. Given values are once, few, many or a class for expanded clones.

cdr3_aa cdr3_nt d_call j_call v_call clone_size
CASRKETGLTEAFF TGTGCCAGCAGAAAAGAGACAGGGCTCACTGAAGCTTTCTTT TRBD1 TRBJ1-1 TRBV11-2 once
CASSHVTGNEQFF TGTGCCAGCAGCCACGTGACTGGTAATGAGCAGTTCTTC . TRBJ2-1 TRBV3-1 many
CASKTGLTGYGYTF TGTGCCAGCAAAACGGGACTGACAGGCTATGGCTACACCTTC . TRBJ1-2 TRBV27 many
CASSQGLAYNEQFF TGTGCCAGCAGCCAAGGACTAGCGTACAATGAGCAGTTCTTC TRBD2 TRBJ2-1 TRBV5-6 many
CASSIDGPGEVNEQFF TGTGCCAGTAGTATAGACGGCCCGGGAGAAGTTAATGAGCAGTTCTTC . TRBJ2-1 TRBV19 .
CSARVQREYEQYF TGCAGTGCTAGAGTCCAGCGGGAGTACGAGCAGTACTTC TRBD2 TRBJ2-7 TRBV20-1 many
CASSHRLAGADTQYF TGTGCCAGCAGCCACCGACTAGCGGGAGCAGATACGCAGTATTTT TRBD2 TRBJ2-3 TRBV3-1 many
CASSLAGGQGYEQYF TGTGCCAGCAGCTTAGCTGGGGGACAGGGCTACGAGCAGTACTTC TRBD1 TRBJ2-7 TRBV11-2 .
CASSHAGRFPYEQYF TGCGCCAGCAGCCACGCCGGGAGATTCCCTTACGAGCAGTACTTC . TRBJ2-7 TRBV4-3 many
CASSLSGADTQYF TGTGCCAGCAGCTTATCCGGCGCAGATACGCAGTATTTT . TRBJ2-3 TRBV7-7 .
CASTVTDYSNQPQHF TGTGCCAGTACCGTTACGGATTATAGCAATCAGCCCCAGCATTTT . TRBJ1-5 TRBV19 many
CASSLAGFNQPQHF TGTGCCAGCAGTTTAGCAGGGTTCAATCAGCCCCAGCATTTT . TRBJ1-5 TRBV28 many
CASSYGGAGGNQPQHF TGTGCCAGCAGCTACGGGGGCGCGGGAGGTAATCAGCCCCAGCATTTT . TRBJ1-5 TRBV11-2 many
CASSLVGETSNQPQHF TGTGCCAGCAGCTTGGTGGGGGAAACAAGCAATCAGCCCCAGCATTTT . TRBJ1-5 TRBV5-5 many
CASSYSNQGRTEAFF TGTGCCAGCAGTTACTCCAACCAGGGGAGAACTGAAGCTTTCTTT . TRBJ1-1 TRBV6-4 once
CASRAGQSNTEAFF TGTGCCAGCAGAGCGGGACAATCGAACACTGAAGCTTTCTTT . TRBJ1-1 TRBV7-8 many
CASAQASTDTQYF TGCGCCAGCGCTCAGGCTAGCACAGATACGCAGTATTTT . TRBJ2-3 TRBV5-1 many